This entry describes one TCR beta chain. Its target antigen remains unknown. The germline gene is not matched at one end of the junction; a read error may be the cause. These data originate in a study of T-cell reconstitution after alpha-beta-depleted transplantation in children (TCRdb year 2016). For context, the study as a whole: T-cell immune reconstitution after TCRalphabeta/CD19-depleted allogeneic hematopoietic cell transplantation in children was quantitatively tracked in the study by means of TCR repertoire profiling.

The library was produced with PCR. For sequencing, an Illumina HiSeq 2500 was employed. TCR libraries were prepared with molecular barcoding, using unique molecular identifiers to normalize TCRbeta repertoire quantification. TCRdb trimmed public reads at Q25 via fastp, called clones via MiXCR and kept in-frame beta chains. Each entry is one CDR3 protein sequence, shown with its most common DNA and genes. This sample holds hundreds of thousands of distinct CDR3 sequences; less than 15% were observed only once. The biggest ten clones account for 3.5% to 4.5% of the sample. Sequences SSHAT (CDR1) and FNYEAQ (CDR2) are obtained from the germline V gene (reference sequence). Taken from cysteine to phenylalanine, the CDR3 has 15 residues. The CDR3 DNA has 45 bases and is translated from base 1.

This sequence uses TRBV7-7 and TRBJ2-5; TRBD1 agrees with 8 junctional bases. The sequence was collected from a human donor who donated a stem cell graft to a child with Fanconi anemia. The source was PBMCs, collected from the stem cell graft. At the DNA level, the sequence is TGTGCTAGCAGCCTCGGGACAGGAAAGAGGGAGACCCAGTACTTC. Its translation reads: CASSLGTGKRETQYF.